The next 26 T cell receptor beta chains were all read from a single sample in a study of blood T cell repertoires in COVID-19. Measured with immunoSEQ multiplex PCR; TCRdb has only the in-frame clones, and not every one. The profile shows nearly 90,000 clones, 60% to 80% of them singletons. Sequencing used peripheral blood. These receptors were collected from a woman of 80 years or more with acute or convalescent COVID-19.

V gene TRBV9 combines with J gene TRBJ1-2; 8 positions match TRBD1. The J segment lost 8 bases and the V segment lost 4 bases, leaving 19 bases of the junction unmatched. Germline values: CDR1 SGDLS, CDR2 YYNGEE. The CDR3 totals 17 residues. The CDR3 bases are TGTGCCAGCAGCCTGGCTCGTGCAGGACAGGGTTTGGGCGGCTACACCTTC. Protein sequence: CASSLARAGQGLGGYTF.

The rearrangement joins TRBV6-5 to TRBJ2-2; D is perhaps TRBD2 (6 bases). Trimming took off 7 bases at V and 7 bases at J, with 16 bases between the two ends. Per germline, CDR1 MNHEY and CDR2 SVGAGI. This CDR3 has 14 amino acids. The CDR3, as DNA: TGTGCCAGCACCGCGGGACCACGCCGCGGGGAGCTGTTTTTT. It codes for CASTAGPRRGELFF.

The chain links TRBV7-9 to TRBJ1-1; the D gene is possibly TRBD1 (5 bases). V was clipped by 0 bases and J by 7 bases, with 12 bases between them. The CDR3 has 14 amino acids. From germline, CDR1 is SEHNR and CDR2 FQNEAQ (reference sequence). The CDR3 protein is CASSLAGGTGEAFF. For the CDR3, the DNA is TGTGCCAGCAGCTTAGCCGGGGGTACGGGTGAAGCTTTCTTT. Looking up the rest from reference TRBV7-9 and TRBJ1-1 gives the full variable domain: DTGVSQNPRHKITKRGQNVTFRCDPISEHNRLYWYRQTLGQGPEFLTYFQNEAQLEKSRLLSDRFSAERPKGSFSTLEIQRTEQGDSAMYLCASSLAGGTGEAFFGQGTRLTVV.

This chain joins TRBV7-9 and TRBJ2-5; TRBD1 matches at 8 bases. V dropped 7 bases and J dropped 4; count of bases not matched to a gene: 5. The CDR3 is 13 amino acids. CDR1 is SEHNR and CDR2 is FQNEAQ in the germline V gene (reference sequence). The CDR3 DNA follows: TGTGCCAGCATCCCCACAGGGGGAGAGACCCAGTACTTC. Encoded protein: CASIPTGGETQYF. Full variable domain (missing parts from reference TRBV7-9 and TRBJ2-5): DTGVSQNPRHKITKRGQNVTFRCDPISEHNRLYWYRQTLGQGPEFLTYFQNEAQLEKSRLLSDRFSAERPKGSFSTLEIQRTEQGDSAMYLCASIPTGGETQYFGPGTRLLVL.

This rearrangement joins TRBV2 to TRBJ1-5; TRBD1 aligns across 7 bases. The CDR3 extends over 15 amino acids. Germline V lookup: CDR1 SNHLY, CDR2 FYNNEI. J gave up 3 bases and V 3 bases, and 5 bases lay outside the gene matches. The CDR3 loop reads CASSESRGYNQPQHF. The DNA for the CDR3 is TGTGCCAGCAGTGAGAGCAGGGGGTACAATCAGCCCCAGCATTTT.

The V call is TRBV6-4, the J call TRBJ2-3; D perhaps matches TRBD2 (6 bases). Per germline, CDR1 MRHNA and CDR2 SNTAGT. This CDR3 comprises 14 residues. The V and J ends lost 2 bases and 2 bases respectively, with 8 bases between them. The CDR3, as DNA: TGTGCCAGCAGTGACGGCGGGATCACAGATACGCAGTATTTT. Its protein is CASSDGGITDTQYF.

Only a few counts were recorded for this clone. This rearrangement joins TRBV5-8 to TRBJ1-4; the D is unclear. V was shortened by 2 bases and J by 12 bases, with 11 bases between the two germline ends. Germline V CDR1 and CDR2: SGHTS, YDEGEE. The CDR3 spans 12 residues. DNA of the CDR3: TGTGCCAGCAGCTTACATCAAATGGAACTGTTTTTT. It is translated as CASSLHQMELFF.

This sequence joins TRBV14 and TRBJ2-7, with D possibly matching TRBD1 (7 bases). The ends were cut back, 6 bases at V and 6 bases at J, with 18 bases in the middle. Germline V gives CDR1 SGHDN, CDR2 FVKESK. The CDR3 covers 14 residues. CDR3 loop: CASSPRGRPGEQYF. The CDR3 nucleotides are TGTGCCAGCAGTCCCAGGGGGAGGCCCGGCGAGCAGTACTTC.

The chain carries TRBV5-1 and TRBJ2-2, with 7 bases lining up with TRBD2. V shed 4 bases, J shed 4 bases, and the junction held 4 bases outside the gene matches. Looked up from germline, CDR1 is SGHRS and CDR2 is YFSETQ. The CDR3 runs 14 residues. The DNA of the CDR3 is TGCGCCAGCAGCCGCAGGGAGGGCACCGGGGAGCTGTTTTTT. It yields the protein CASSRREGTGELFF.

This clone was seen a few times. This sequence joins TRBV10-3 and TRBJ1-6; 8 bases fit TRBD1. CDR1 is ENHRY and CDR2 is SYGVKD in the germline V gene. With V trimmed by 7 bases and J by 10 bases, 9 bases remained unmatched. The CDR3 runs 14 residues. The CDR3 is CAIKDRGMGSPLHF. The CDR3 DNA sequence: TGTGCCATCAAAGACAGGGGTATGGGGTCACCCCTCCACTTT.

V usage is TRBV9 and J usage is TRBJ1-2; no reliable D call. Germline V CDR1 and CDR2: SGDLS, YYNGEE. The CDR3 totals 12 residues. V gave up 0 bases and J gave up 3 bases, with 3 bases separating them. The CDR3 region has the DNA TGTGCCAGCAGCGTAGTAGACTATGGCTACACCTTC. Its translation: CASSVVDYGYTF.

The chain joins TRBV3-1 (or the pseudogene TRBV3-2) to TRBJ2-2, with a weak D call TRBD2 (6 bases). The V end lost 7 bases, the J end lost 2 bases, and 20 bases lay between the germline ends. Germline V gene sequence: CDR1 LGHDT, CDR2 YNNKEL (reference sequence). The CDR3 has 17 amino acids. Here the CDR3 reads CASTYRMGLLNTGELFF. CDR3 bases: TGTGCCAGCACCTACAGAATGGGACTCCTTAACACCGGGGAGCTGTTTTTT.

This clone was picked up one time. The V gene is TRBV30, the J gene TRBJ2-7; the D is unclear. CDR3 length: 11 residues. Germline V gives CDR1 GTSNPN, CDR2 SVGIG (reference sequence). Trimming removed 3 bases from V and 6 bases from J, with 9 bases in between. This CDR3 reads CAWSVRGEQYF. CDR3 coding DNA: TGTGCCTGGAGCGTAAGAGGCGAGCAGTACTTC.

This clone was observed a single time. The chain uses TRBV27 and TRBJ1-2, with TRBD1 identical over 9 bases. Germline assignment: CDR1 MNHEY and CDR2 SMNVEV (reference sequence). The V segment lost 8 bases and the J segment 6 bases; nucleotides outside the gene matches: 13. There are 15 residues in the CDR3. The CDR3 region is CASGSGTGSPHGYTF. CDR3 nucleotides: TGTGCCAGCGGATCCGGGACAGGGTCCCCCCATGGCTACACCTTC.

The V and J genes are TRBV4-2 and TRBJ1-3, with D perhaps matching TRBD1 (6 bases). Trimming stripped 0 bases from V and 4 bases from J, with 13 bases between. The length of the CDR3 is 16 residues. Germline assignment: CDR1 LGHNA and CDR2 YNFKEQ. The CDR3 DNA is TGTGCCAGCAGCCAAGAGCTGGCCAGGGGCGGAAACACCATATATTTT. This gives the protein CASSQELARGGNTIYF.

V gene TRBV19 combines with J gene TRBJ2-1; perhaps TRBD2 as D (5 bases). The CDR3 is 14 residues long. The germline V and J ends were trimmed by 5 bases and 0 bases, with 8 bases remaining between them. Germline V CDR1 and CDR2: LNHDA, SQIVND (reference sequence). The CDR3 region is CASSLGLSYNEQFF. CDR3 sequence (DNA): TGTGCCAGTAGTCTCGGACTCTCCTACAATGAGCAGTTCTTC.

The chain links TRBV7-2 to TRBJ2-3; 15 nucleotides agree with TRBD2. The CDR3 consists of 16 residues. Looked up from germline, CDR1 is SGHTA and CDR2 is FQGNSA. Trimming cost V 4 bases and J 6 bases; bases outside gene matches: 5. DNA of the CDR3: TGTGCCAGCAGCTCGGGACTAGCGGGGGGCAGTGATACGCAGTATTTT. Encoded protein: CASSSGLAGGSDTQYF.

The rearrangement links TRBV27 to TRBJ1-1, with 9 bases that match TRBD1. Germline CDR1 MNHEY, CDR2 SMNVEV (reference sequence). The CDR3 covers 14 residues. V was pared by 5 bases and J by 5 bases, with 6 bases of the junction left unmatched. CDR3 amino acids: CASSDSTGGTEAFF. The CDR3 bases are TGTGCCAGCAGTGACTCGACAGGGGGGACTGAAGCTTTCTTT.

This chain uses TRBV6-2 or TRBV6-3 with TRBJ2-5; D not resolved. With 6 bases removed from V and 5 bases from J, the gap between germline ends came to 10 bases. Germline CDR1 and CDR2: MNHEY and SVGEGT. This CDR3 has 12 amino acids. CDR3 in amino acids: CASSPQSETQYF. DNA for the CDR3: TGTGCCAGCAGCCCCCAGTCGGAGACCCAGTACTTC.

The gene calls are TRBV19 and TRBJ2-3; TRBD2 agrees at 8 bases. Germline V gene lookup returns CDR1 LNHDA and CDR2 SQIVND (reference sequence). CDR3 length: 16 residues. The J segment lost 5 bases and the V segment lost 3 bases, leaving 10 bases of the junction unmatched. The CDR3 sequence is CASSILAGGSGDTQYF. The CDR3 nucleotides read TGTGCCAGTAGTATTTTGGCGGGGGGTTCGGGAGATACGCAGTATTTT.

A few counts support this clone. The V and J genes are TRBV5-1 and TRBJ1-1; 8 bases fit TRBD1. CDR1 and CDR2 (germline): SGHRS, YFSETQ. Trimming at V came to 2 bases and at J to 3 bases, leaving 0 bases not matched to a gene. CDR3 length: 13 amino acids. CDR3 in DNA: TGCGCCAGCAGCTTACAGGGGGACACTGAAGCTTTCTTT. It codes for CASSLQGDTEAFF.

This chain links TRBV5-1 with TRBJ1-3, with D perhaps matching TRBD1 (5 bases). The CDR3 sequence is 15 residues long. Germline V gene data show CDR1 as SGHRS and CDR2 as YFSETQ. The V end lost 1 base, the J end lost 0 bases, and 8 bases lay between the germline ends. This chain's CDR3 is CASSLYGGSGNTIYF. The CDR3, as DNA: TGCGCCAGCAGCTTGTACGGGGGCTCTGGAAACACCATATATTTT.

V gene TRBV4-2 combines with J gene TRBJ1-5; 9 nucleotides align to TRBD1. V lost 3 bases and J lost 0; bases outside the gene matches: 9. There are 18 residues in the CDR3. Germline CDR1 LGHNA, CDR2 YNFKEQ. The CDR3 sequence is CASSHRDRARYSNQPQHF. In nucleotides, the CDR3 is TGTGCCAGCAGCCACCGGGACAGGGCGAGGTATAGCAATCAGCCCCAGCATTTT.

J is TRBJ2-2 and V is TRBV11-3; D unresolved. Trimming pared 5 bases from V and 3 bases from J, leaving 4 bases between. The CDR3 is made up of 12 amino acids. CDR1 and CDR2 from the germline V gene are SGHNT and YENEEA. The CDR3 coding sequence is TGTGCCAGCAGCCCCTACACCGGGGAGCTGTTTTTT. As protein: CASSPYTGELFF.

The CDR3 region is CASSLLSVQGTEAFF. The CDR3 DNA reads TGTGCCAGCAGCCTCCTCTCGGTCCAGGGGACTGAAGCTTTCTTT. The rearrangement uses TRBV7-8 and TRBJ1-1; D is perhaps TRBD1 (6 bases). The germline V and J ends were trimmed by 5 bases and 5 bases, with 18 bases remaining between them. The CDR3 length is 15 residues. Germline CDR1 and CDR2: SGHVS and FQNEAQ.

The chain links TRBV27 to TRBJ1-2, with D perhaps matching TRBD1 (5 bases). Germline-derived CDR1 and CDR2 are MNHEY and SMNVEV (reference sequence). Trimming removed 2 bases from V and 3 bases from J, with 13 bases in between. The CDR3 is 15 amino acids. The CDR3 is CASSLTGHAYYGYTF. For the CDR3, the DNA is TGTGCCAGCAGTTTAACCGGACATGCCTACTATGGCTACACCTTC.